This TCR beta chain was profiled in a study of shared clonotypes between healthy human individuals. Across the study: The study used three CD4 naive, three CD4 memory, two CD8 naive and one CD8 memory plate per donor.

Over several immunoSEQ plates, each subset's genomic DNA was distributed in even portions. Sequencing was performed with immunoSEQ multiplex PCR; in TCRdb, only in-frame clones are kept and a portion is missing. The repertoire has approximately 980,000 clones, 70% to 85% of them found once; the top ten carry roughly 1.5%. With respect to this clone: Its antigen remains unidentified. The same CDR3 also results from other DNA sequences found in this sample.

General study points: Naive subsets generally had larger estimated richness than memory subsets. Represented diversity, genetic and exposure-history alike, was limited by few donors.

This receptor was identified in a man aged 18 to 29 in good health. Sequencing was done on a sample of memory CD4+ T cells sorted from blood. Subset denoted: CD45RA-negative fraction.

CDR3 coding DNA: TGTGCCAGCAGCGTCGGGGGAGTTCGGACAGATACGCAGTATTTT. It specifies CASSVGGVRTDTQYF. The chain recombines TRBV9 with TRBJ2-3; possible D gene TRBD2, 6 bases. Germline V CDR1 and CDR2: SGDLS, YYNGEE. This CDR3 has 15 amino acids. Trimming left V 2 bases short and J 3 bases short, with 13 bases between.